This T cell receptor beta chain was obtained from a study of cytotoxic CD8 clonotypes in ibrutinib-treated CLL. Study-wide results and limits: Clonality correlated strongly with circulating CD8+ T cells and exceeded age-matched healthy donors at baseline.

Trimming removed 1 base at V and 11 bases at J, with 14 bases between. CDR3 size: 12 residues. Germline V gene sequence: CDR1 GTSNPN, CDR2 SVGIG (reference sequence). A 1 in 200,000 to 1 in 1 million T cell depth was the sequencing target. The repertoire was sequenced with immunoSEQ multiplex PCR; TCRdb's copy has only in-frame clones and lacks some. Here the sample spans 90,000 to 95,000 clones, 75% to 80% being singletons. A remark on this clone: The target antigen is unknown.

The source of this sequence is a human donor with chronic lymphocytic leukemia. The material sequenced was PBMCs, taken after 24 months of ibrutinib treatment. This chain connects TRBV30 to TRBJ1-2, with a possible D match to TRBD1 (5 bases). The chain's CDR3 is CAWSGVPNRYTF. Written as DNA, the CDR3 is TGTGCCTGGAGTGGGGTCCCCAACAGGTACACCTTC.